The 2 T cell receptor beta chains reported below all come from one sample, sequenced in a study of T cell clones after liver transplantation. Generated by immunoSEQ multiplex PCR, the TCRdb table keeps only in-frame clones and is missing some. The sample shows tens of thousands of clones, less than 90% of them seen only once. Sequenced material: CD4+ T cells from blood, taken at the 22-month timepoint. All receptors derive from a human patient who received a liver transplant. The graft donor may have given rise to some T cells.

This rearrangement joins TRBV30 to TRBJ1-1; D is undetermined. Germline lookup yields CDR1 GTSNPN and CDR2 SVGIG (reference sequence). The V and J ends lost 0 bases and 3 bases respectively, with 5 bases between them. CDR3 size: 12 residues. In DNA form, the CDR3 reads TGTGCCTGGAGTGTACGGTACACTGAAGCTTTCTTT. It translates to CAWSVRYTEAFF.

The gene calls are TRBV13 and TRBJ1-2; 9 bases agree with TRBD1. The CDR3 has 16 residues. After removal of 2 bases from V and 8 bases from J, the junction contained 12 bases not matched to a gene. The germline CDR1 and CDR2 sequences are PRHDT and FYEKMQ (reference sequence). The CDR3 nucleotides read TGTGCCAGCAGCTTAACGGCACAGGGGGCAGGTTGGGGCTACACCTTC. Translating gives CASSLTAQGAGWGYTF.